The 23 T cell receptor beta chains in this list originate from one sample, sequenced in a study of technical replicates of blood from several donors. Clones were sequenced by immunoSEQ multiplex PCR, and TCRdb holds only the in-frame ones, with some missing. Seen here are about 74,000 clones, over 75% observed once, and the top ten hold approximately 0.42%. Sequences were obtained from T cells isolated from PBMCs. The receptors here all came from a human donor in good health.

V usage is TRBV19 and J usage is TRBJ2-1; D may be TRBD2 (6 bases). The V gene lost 0 bases and the J gene lost 7 bases, with 13 bases spanning the gap. Looked up from germline, CDR1 is LNHDA and CDR2 is SQIVND (reference sequence). The length of the CDR3 is 15 residues. The CDR3, as DNA: TGTGCCAGTAGTATAGATTGGAGGGCCAGGAATGAGCAGTTCTTC. Translation: CASSIDWRARNEQFF.

V and J are TRBV11-2 and TRBJ2-7, with 8 positions matching TRBD2. Germline CDR1 reads SGHAT; CDR2 reads FQNNGV. This CDR3 spans 16 amino acids. V shed 5 bases and J 3 bases; nucleotides not matched to a gene: 12. The CDR3 loop reads CASSPTGTSLFYEQYF. The CDR3 coding sequence is TGTGCCAGCAGCCCCACCGGGACTAGTCTTTTCTACGAGCAGTACTTC.

This sequence joins TRBV28 and TRBJ2-7; D perhaps matches TRBD1 (5 bases). Germline V gives CDR1 MDHEN, CDR2 SYDVKM. CDR3 length equals 15 residues. V lost 1 base and J lost 2, with 12 bases in between. CDR3 in DNA: TGTGCCAGCAGTTTATTATCGGACATACCCTACGAGCAGTACTTC. Its translation is CASSLLSDIPYEQYF. Together with reference TRBV28 and TRBJ2-7, the CDR3 gives the full variable domain: DVKVTQSSRYLVKRTGEKVFLECVQDMDHENMFWYRQDPGLGLRLIYFSYDVKMKEKGDIPEGYSVSREKKERFSLILESASTNQTSMYLCASSLLSDIPYEQYFGPGTRLTVT.

The chain has TRBV5-1 and TRBJ1-1; possible D gene TRBD1, 5 bases. The V end lost 1 base, the J end lost 6 bases, and 19 bases lay between the germline ends. The length of the CDR3 is 16 residues. Germline CDR1 and CDR2: SGHRS and YFSETQ. CDR3 nucleotide sequence: TGCGCCAGCAGCTTGAGAGCTTCCAGGGAAACCGCTGAAGCTTTCTTT. It specifies CASSLRASRETAEAFF. Full variable domain (outside the CDR3, taken from reference TRBV5-1 and TRBJ1-1): KAGVTQTPRYLIKTRGQQVTLSCSPISGHRSVSWYQQTPGQGLQFLFEYFSETQRNKGNFPGRFSGRQFSNSRSEMNVSTLELGDSALYLCASSLRASRETAEAFFGQGTRLTVV.

The genes are TRBV6-1 and TRBJ1-5, with TRBD1 matching over 9 bases. Losses at the gene ends were 8 bases for V and 6 bases for J; bases not matched to a gene: 8. CDR3 length: 14 residues. Germline CDR1 is MNHNS and CDR2 is SASEGT. CDR3 loop: CASSGRDRVQPQHF. In nucleotides, the CDR3 is TGTGCCAGCTCGGGCCGGGACAGGGTTCAGCCCCAGCATTTT.

This chain uses TRBV11-2 with TRBJ2-7, with 7 bases that match TRBD1. Germline-derived CDR1 and CDR2 are SGHAT and FQNNGV. The CDR3 spans 13 residues. J lost 6 bases, V lost 5 bases, and 7 bases had no gene match. The CDR3 nucleotides read TGTGCCAGCAGCCCGGGACAGATCTCCGAGCAGTACTTC. Protein sequence: CASSPGQISEQYF.

This chain joins TRBV19 and TRBJ2-7, with TRBD2 matching 11 bases. Germline-derived CDR1 and CDR2 are LNHDA and SQIVND (reference sequence). J gave up 6 bases and V 4 bases, and 8 bases lay outside the gene matches. The CDR3 loop spans 15 amino acids. CDR3: CASSTAGTSGGEQYF. Written as DNA, the CDR3 is TGTGCCAGTAGTACAGCCGGGACTAGCGGTGGCGAGCAGTACTTC.

This clone was picked up one time. The rearrangement links TRBV27 to TRBJ2-5; perhaps TRBD1 as D (5 bases). V was clipped by 10 bases and J by 1 base, with 7 bases between them. CDR3 length equals 11 residues. From germline, CDR1 is MNHEY and CDR2 SMNVEV (reference sequence). CDR3 bases: TGTGCCACGACAGCCCAAGAGACCCAGTACTTC. Translation gives CATTAQETQYF.

This chain uses TRBV5-1 with TRBJ1-3; D might be TRBD1 (5 bases). The CDR3 loop spans 15 amino acids. Trimming shortened V by 4 bases and J by 7 bases, and 18 bases separated the two germline ends. Germline CDR1 and CDR2: SGHRS and YFSETQ. In DNA form, the CDR3 reads TGCGCCAGCAGCCCGGACCTTATGGGGCTCAACACCATATATTTT. Protein: CASSPDLMGLNTIYF.

The CDR3 loop is CASSQEHPNTEAFF. The CDR3 DNA is TGCGCCAGCAGCCAAGAACATCCCAACACTGAAGCTTTCTTT. The chain links TRBV4-3 to TRBJ1-1; D is unclear. CDR1 is LGHNA and CDR2 is YSLEER in the germline V gene. Trimming pared 0 bases from V and 2 bases from J, leaving 7 bases between. CDR3 size: 14 residues.

The V call is TRBV28, the J call TRBJ2-7; D is undetermined. The CDR3 extends over 11 amino acids. The V end lost 7 bases, the J end lost 2 bases, and 6 bases lay between the germline ends. CDR1 is MDHEN, CDR2 SYDVKM, per germline. CDR3 sequence reads: CASIGAYEQYF. The CDR3 nucleotides read TGTGCCAGCATTGGAGCCTACGAGCAGTACTTC.

The chain uses TRBV6-4 and TRBJ2-7; 10 bases fit TRBD2. The ends lost 5 bases at V and 0 bases at J; junction bases unmatched: 1. From germline, CDR1 is MRHNA and CDR2 SNTAGT. The CDR3 covers 14 residues. Written as DNA, the CDR3 is TGTGCCAGCAGTCCTAGCGGGAGCTCCTACGAGCAGTACTTC. Its translation is CASSPSGSSYEQYF.

V is TRBV11-3 and J is TRBJ2-1; 7 nucleotides line up with TRBD2. CDR1 and CDR2 from the germline V gene are SGHNT and YENEEA. The CDR3 extends over 14 amino acids. V lost 5 bases to trimming and J lost 6 bases; unmatched junction nucleotides: 7. This chain's CDR3 is CASSLTSSFNEQFF. The CDR3 DNA follows: TGTGCCAGCAGCCTGACTAGCTCTTTCAATGAGCAGTTCTTC.

This chain joins TRBV5-4 and TRBJ2-1; the match to TRBD2 covers 9 bases. The CDR3 has 16 residues. Losses at the gene ends were 0 bases for V and 9 bases for J; bases not matched to a gene: 10. Germline lookup yields CDR1 SGHNT and CDR2 YYREEE (reference sequence). The CDR3 coding sequence is TGTGCCAGCAGCTTGGCCGGGGCGGGAGGGCCGGGTGAGCAGTTCTTC. Residues: CASSLAGAGGPGEQFF.

V usage is TRBV6-6 and J usage is TRBJ2-7; 10 bases agree with TRBD2. CDR1 is MNHNY and CDR2 is SVGAGI in the germline V gene (reference sequence). The trim removed 3 bases at V and 5 bases at J, leaving 7 bases unmatched. The CDR3 spans 15 residues. In DNA, the CDR3 is TGTGCCAGCAGTTATTCTCCTAGCGGGAGAGACGAGCAGTACTTC. Its translation is CASSYSPSGRDEQYF.

V usage is TRBV13 and J usage is TRBJ1-2; TRBD1 agrees at 11 bases. The CDR3 spans 15 residues. Germline loops: CDR1 PRHDT, CDR2 FYEKMQ (reference sequence). The junction had 5 bases not matched to a gene; V was cut back by 5 bases and J by 3 bases. The CDR3 is CASSLGQGAYYGYTF. The CDR3 region has the DNA TGTGCCAGCAGCCTCGGACAGGGGGCATACTATGGCTACACCTTC.

The chain is built from TRBV30 and TRBJ2-1; the D gene is possibly TRBD2 (6 bases). In germline, CDR1 is GTSNPN, CDR2 SVGIG (reference sequence). V was pared by 4 bases and J by 2 bases, with 15 bases between. CDR3 length: 15 residues. CDR3 DNA: TGTGCCTGGAATATGGGGGGAAATACCTACAATGAGCAGTTCTTC. As protein: CAWNMGGNTYNEQFF.

This chain connects TRBV27 to TRBJ2-3; 7 bases map to TRBD2. With V trimmed by 5 bases and J by 4 bases, 9 bases remained unmatched. Germline lookup yields CDR1 MNHEY and CDR2 SMNVEV (reference sequence). This CDR3 region has 15 residues. CDR3 amino acids: CASSRAGEMADTQYF. The CDR3 DNA sequence: TGTGCCAGCAGTCGGGCGGGAGAAATGGCAGATACGCAGTATTTT.

V and J are TRBV13 and TRBJ2-7; 10 positions agree with TRBD2. The trim removed 7 bases at V and 0 bases at J, leaving 6 bases unmatched. The length of the CDR3 is 15 residues. In germline, CDR1 is PRHDT, CDR2 FYEKMQ (reference sequence). For the CDR3, the DNA is TGTGCCAGCACCTCAGCGGGAGGGAGCTCCTACGAGCAGTACTTC. Translation gives CASTSAGGSSYEQYF.

This clone was counted once. V usage is TRBV7-8 and J usage is TRBJ2-1, with 13 positions matching TRBD2. CDR1 and CDR2 (germline): SGHVS, FQNEAQ. V was pared by 5 bases and J by 5 bases, with 9 bases of the junction left unmatched. The CDR3 spans 17 residues. CDR3 protein: CASSNILAGGDDNEQFF. CDR3 coding DNA: TGTGCCAGCAGCAATATACTAGCGGGGGGGGACGACAATGAGCAGTTCTTC.

The DNA of the CDR3 is TGCAGCGTTGGTGAGCAGGGCACTGAAGCTTTCTTT. The encoded protein is CSVGEQGTEAFF. This rearrangement joins TRBV29-1 to TRBJ1-1; the D gene is possibly TRBD1 (5 bases). The CDR3 is 12 residues long. With 4 bases removed from V and 4 bases from J, the gap between germline ends came to 10 bases. CDR1 and CDR2 (germline): SQVTM, ANQGSEA.

The table lists this clone with a count of one. The chain is built from TRBV7-8 and TRBJ2-5, with 7 bases that match TRBD1. This CDR3 spans 15 amino acids. CDR1 is SGHVS, CDR2 FQNEAQ, per germline. Trimming took 3 bases from V and 6 from J; bases not matched to a gene: 10. CDR3 bases: TGTGCCAGCAGCTTCAATCGACAGGGCGGAAAGACCCAGTACTTC. Amino acids: CASSFNRQGGKTQYF.

J is TRBJ2-1 and V is TRBV7-2; tentatively, D is TRBD1 (6 bases). The CDR3 consists of 15 residues. Germline assignment: CDR1 SGHTA and CDR2 FQGNSA. Trimming removed 1 base at V and 0 bases at J, with 7 bases between. The CDR3, as DNA: TGTGCCAGCAGCTTAGAGGGGGTCTCCTACAATGAGCAGTTCTTC. This translates into CASSLEGVSYNEQFF.